This TCR beta chain was identified in a study of T cells in Graves' hyperthyroidism and ophthalmopathy. General study results and limits: The blood repertoire included most of the expanded thyroid clonotypes above 0.001.

Germline-derived CDR1 and CDR2 are MNHNS and SASEGT. Deletions cut 5 bases from V and 6 bases from J, with 7 bases between. The CDR3 length is 11 residues. TCR beta CDR3 regions were amplified from RNA transcripts. The HTBI set primed first-round TCR CDR3 RT-PCR. TCRdb reprocessed the multiplex PCR reads with MiXCR, giving one entry per CDR3 protein. The top ten hold more than 25% of the sample, which has approximately 510,000 distinct CDR3 sequences, roughly 20% seen once. This clonotype was seen a few times. Its antigen is unknown. On the basis of clinical symptoms, serum thyroxine and TRAb, thyroid ultrasound and orbital computed tomography, diagnoses were made.

The chain has TRBV6-1 and TRBJ2-5, with D unresolved. The sample comprised blood. The receptor comes from a man aged 18 to 29 with Graves' hyperthyroidism. This CDR3 is CASSTGQTQYF. The CDR3 DNA reads as TGTGCCAGCAGTACCGGACAGACCCAGTACTTC.